These T cell receptor beta chains were read from a single sample in a study of cytomegalovirus exposure and HLA in healthy donors. Sequencing used immunoSEQ multiplex PCR; TCRdb keeps in-frame clones, though not all of them. This sample has approximately 120,000 clones, with roughly three quarters found just once. The sample taken for sequencing was PBMCs. The origin of the receptors is a woman in her 50s in good health and CMV-seropositive. Each CDR3 is given with its conserved first and last residue. D genes are given only for firm matches. For some rows the clone size is stated as once, few or many, or as a class when expanded; others skip it.

>-|TRBJ2-5|TRBV5-4|TRBD2
TGTGCCAGCAGCTCACCTCTAGCGGGAGGGCGAGGGGAGACCCAGTACTTC
CASSSPLAGGRGETQYF
>-|TRBJ2-7|TRBV7-9|TRBD1
TGTGCCAGCAGCCGCGACAGGGGCTCCTACGAGCAGTACTTC
CASSRDRGSYEQYF
>-|TRBJ2-2|TRBV2|TRBD2
TGTGCCATCCCGACTAGCGGGAGGGCCGGGGAGCTGTTTTTT
CAIPTSGRAGELFF
>few|TRBJ1-1|TRBV18|-
TGTGCCAGCTCACCACTCCCAACTGAAGCTTTCTTT
CASSPLPTEAFF
>-|TRBJ1-2|TRBV29-1|-
TGCAGCGCGTATGGCTACACCTTC
CSAYGYTF
>-|TRBJ2-7|TRBV7-2|-
TGTGCCAGCAGCCCCCCAACAGGCCCGGTGGGTTACGGGCAGTACTTC
CASSPPTGPVGYGQYF
>-|TRBJ2-7|TRBV2|-
TGTGCCAGCAGTGAAGCCACTACGTACTACGAGCAGTACTTC
CASSEATTYYEQYF
>-|TRBJ1-2|TRBV14|TRBD1
TGTGCCAGCAGCCAAGCAGGGGGCTTCACCTTC
CASSQAGGFTF
>-|TRBJ2-7|TRBV19|TRBD2
TGTGCCAGTAGTGTTTCTAGACTAGCGGGGTCCTCCTACGAGCAGTACTTC
CASSVSRLAGSSYEQYF
>-|TRBJ2-4|TRBV6-1|TRBD1
TGTGCCAGCAGTGAAGGATCTGGTGTCGGGACAGCAGGCAGTCAGTACTTC
CASSEGSGVGTAGSQYF
>few|TRBJ1-4|TRBV29-1|-
TGCAGCGCCGTGACTCAATCAACTAATGAAAAACTGTTTTTT
CSAVTQSTNEKLFF
>-|TRBJ2-3|TRBV27|-
TGTGCCAGCGGCACCCGCTGGAGGGGAGAGACTAGGTCCCACACAGATACGCAGTATTTT
CASGTRWRGETRSHTDTQYF
>few|TRBJ2-6|TRBV7-3|TRBD1
TGTGCCAGCAGCACGGCAGGGGGCTCTGGGGCCAACGTCCTGACTTTC
CASSTAGGSGANVLTF
>-|TRBJ1-6|TRBV6-5|-
TGTGCCAGCAGAGAACAGAATTCACCCCTCCACTTT
CASREQNSPLHF
>-|TRBJ1-2|TRBV25-1|TRBD1
TGTGCCACGACGGGACAGGCGAGCGGCTACACCTTC
CATTGQASGYTF
>-|TRBJ1-1|TRBV5-1|-
TGCGCCAGCAGCTTGGGAACCGCTCCGGACACTGAAGCTTTCTTT
CASSLGTAPDTEAFF
>-|TRBJ2-7|TRBV9|-
TGTGCCAGCAGCGTTGGACTCAGCTCCTACGAGCAGTACTTC
CASSVGLSSYEQYF
>few|TRBJ1-2|TRBV5-1|TRBD1
TGCGCCAGCAGCCGTGGGACAGGGGAAAATGGCTACACCTTC
CASSRGTGENGYTF
>-|TRBJ2-7|TRBV7-9|-
TGTGCCAGCAGCTTAGGCAGGGCGGACTACGAGCAGTACTTC
CASSLGRADYEQYF
>-|TRBJ2-4|TRBV19|TRBD2
TGTGCCAGTAGTCCCTCCCCTCGAACTAGCGGGGTAGCCAAAAACATTCAGTACTTC
CASSPSPRTSGVAKNIQYF
>-|TRBJ2-3|TRBV5-8|-
TGTGCCAGCAGACAACAGGGAGTTTTAACAGATACGCAGTATTTT
CASRQQGVLTDTQYF
>-|TRBJ2-7|TRBV18|TRBD1
TGTGCCAGCTCACCGGGACAGTTAACCTACGAGCAGTACTTC
CASSPGQLTYEQYF
>-|TRBJ2-7|TRBV10-3|-
TGTGCCATCGGTGGGGGCCTTAGCTCCTACGAGCAGTACTTC
CAIGGGLSSYEQYF
>-|TRBJ2-1|TRBV7-2|TRBD2
TGTGCCAGCAGCTTAGCTTCTGCGGGGGGATACAATGAGCAGTTCTTC
CASSLASAGGYNEQFF
>-|TRBJ2-4|TRBV10-3|-
TGTGCCATCAGCGAGGCTAACAGTCAGTACTTC
CAISEANSQYF
>-|TRBJ1-1|TRBV29-1|-
TGCAGCGGGGGGGAAGGGCCTGCTTTCTTT
CSGGEGPAFF
>-|TRBJ1-5|TRBV19|-
TGTGCCAGTAGTCTAGACGGGAGACCCCAGCATTTT
CASSLDGRPQHF
>-|TRBJ1-2|TRBV9|-
TGTGCCAGCAGCGTAGAGGCGGACTATGGCTACACCTTC
CASSVEADYGYTF
>-|TRBJ2-1|TRBV27|TRBD2
TGTGCCAGCAGTCCTCGACTAGCGGGGACGTACAATGAGCAGTTCTTC
CASSPRLAGTYNEQFF
>-|TRBJ2-7|TRBV19|-
TGTGCCAGTAGTTCAAAGTCAGGGTCCTACGAGCAGTACTTC
CASSSKSGSYEQYF
>-|TRBJ2-3|TRBV7-6|TRBD1
TGTGCCAGCAGCGCAAGGACAGGGGGCAGGACAGATACGCAGTATTTT
CASSARTGGRTDTQYF
>few|TRBJ2-3|TRBV7-2|-
TGTGCCAGCAGCTCGGGGTTGGGAGATACGCAGTATTTT
CASSSGLGDTQYF
>-|TRBJ1-1|TRBV27|-
TGTGCCAGCAGTTCCGCGGGACTCGGGTACACTGAAGCTTTCTTT
CASSSAGLGYTEAFF
>-|TRBJ2-1|TRBV6-5|TRBD2
TGTGCCAGCAGTCCGGGGGGGGACAATGGGCAGTTCTTC
CASSPGGDNGQFF
>-|TRBJ2-1|TRBV11-2|TRBD2
TGTGCCAGCAGCTTAGATCTCAGCGGGAGCTTCGATGAGCAGTTCTTC
CASSLDLSGSFDEQFF
>-|TRBJ1-1|TRBV23-1|-
TGCGCCAGCAGTCGAGGGGGATACACTGAAGCTTTCTTT
CASSRGGYTEAFF
>-|TRBJ2-7|TRBV7-9|-
TGTGCCAGCAGCTTCCAGCGGAGCTCCTACGAGCAGTACTTC
CASSFQRSSYEQYF
>-|TRBJ2-7|TRBV27|-
TGTGCCAGCAGTAAGGCAGACACCTACGAGCAGTACTTC
CASSKADTYEQYF
>-|TRBJ2-1|TRBV6-1|TRBD2
TGTGCCAGCAGTGTACTAGCGGGAGGGCCCTCCTACAATGAGCAGTTCTTC
CASSVLAGGPSYNEQFF
>-|TRBJ2-3|TRBV9|TRBD2
TGTGCCAGCAGCGCCGTCCCGACTAGCTGGGGTCGAGATACGCAGTATTTT
CASSAVPTSWGRDTQYF
>-|TRBJ2-4|TRBV6-1|-
TGTGCCAGCAGTGAAGAATGGGGGCGGACCAAAAACATTCAGTACTTC
CASSEEWGRTKNIQYF
>once|TRBJ2-3|TRBV18|TRBD1
TGTGCCAGCTCCCCGATGGGACAGGTGGGAGATACGCAGTATTTT
CASSPMGQVGDTQYF
>-|TRBJ1-1|TRBV7-9|-
TGTGCCAGCAGCCCCCCGGGGAGAGACACTGAAGCTTTCTTT
CASSPPGRDTEAFF
>-|TRBJ2-5|TRBV19|-
TGTGCCAGTAGTAGGGGGCGCGGAGAGACCCAGTACTTC
CASSRGRGETQYF
>-|TRBJ2-2|TRBV27|TRBD2
TGTGCCAGCAGCCTTAAGCGGGGGGGCTTAGGCGGGGAGCTGTTTTTT
CASSLKRGGLGGELFF